This TCR beta chain was found in a study of T cell responses to AZD1222 COVID-19 vaccine. Study outcomes and limitations: Mapped onto spike, vaccine-associated CD4 TCRs spanned it and were dominant at 160-218 and 743-854.

Germline V gene data show CDR1 as MNHEY and CDR2 as SMNVEV (reference sequence). The CDR3 has 15 amino acids. Between the trimmed V and J ends, which lost 5 bases and 2 bases, there was a span of 16 bases. This table comes from immunoSEQ multiplex PCR, and its TCRdb copy is limited to in-frame clones, with some not included. The data contain 98,000 or so clones, about 89% of them singletons. To note about this clone: Its target is not known.

This specimen was peripheral blood, taken 28 days after the second dose of the MenACWY control vaccine. This chain joins TRBV27 and TRBJ2-7; D is perhaps TRBD2 (6 bases). This clonotype was sampled from an adult who received the MenACWY meningococcal vaccine as a control. The CDR3 DNA follows: TGTGCCAGCAGTCCCCGCGGTAGCGGAACCTACGAGCAGTACTTC. Translating it yields CASSPRGSGTYEQYF.